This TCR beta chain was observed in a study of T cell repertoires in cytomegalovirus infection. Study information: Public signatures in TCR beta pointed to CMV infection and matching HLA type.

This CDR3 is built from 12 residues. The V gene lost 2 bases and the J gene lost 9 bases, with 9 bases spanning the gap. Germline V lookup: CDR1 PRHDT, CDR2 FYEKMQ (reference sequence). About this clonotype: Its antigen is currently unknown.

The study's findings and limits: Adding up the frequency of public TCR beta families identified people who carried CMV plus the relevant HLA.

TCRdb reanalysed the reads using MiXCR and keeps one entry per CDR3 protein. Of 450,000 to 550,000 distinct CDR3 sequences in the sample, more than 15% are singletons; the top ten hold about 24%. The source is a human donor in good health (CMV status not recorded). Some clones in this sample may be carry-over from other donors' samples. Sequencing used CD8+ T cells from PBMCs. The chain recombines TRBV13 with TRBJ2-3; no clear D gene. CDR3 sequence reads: CASSLLGSTQYF. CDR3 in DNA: TGTGCCAGCAGCTTATTGGGGTCCACGCAGTATTTT. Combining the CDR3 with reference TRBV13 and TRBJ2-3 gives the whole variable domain AAGVIQSPRHLIKEKRETATLKCYPIPRHDTVYWYQQGPGQDPQFLISFYEKMQSDKGSIPDRFSAQQFSDYHSELNMSSLELGDSALYFCASSLLGSTQYFGPGTRLTVL.